This TCR beta chain appears in the sequencing data of a study of CD8+ T cells in alopecia areata. Study-level results: Normal skin's resident alphabeta T cells are also sequenced in scalp samples.

Germline loops: CDR1 SGHVS, CDR2 FQNEAQ. The CDR3 consists of 17 residues. Trimming at V came to 5 bases and at J to 2 bases, leaving 15 bases not matched to a gene. This clone was seen a few times. Antigen unknown. PBMCs were stained for CD3, CD4 and CD8, and CD4+ and CD8+ T cells were sorted. Sequencing templates came from extracted RNA that was reverse transcribed into cDNA. Generated by immunoSEQ multiplex PCR, the TCRdb table keeps only in-frame clones and is missing some. The sample contains about 200,000 clones, about 61% of which appear only once. Sequences were obtained from CD8+ T cells sorted from blood. This clonotype originated in a human donor in good health. The chain joins TRBV7-8 to TRBJ2-7; TRBD2 aligns across 7 bases. The CDR3 sequence: CASSTAGRGKQTYEQYF. The CDR3 nucleotides are TGTGCCAGCAGCACCGCGGGGAGGGGAAAACAAACCTACGAGCAGTACTTC.